This T cell receptor (beta chain) was sequenced during a study of cytomegalovirus exposure and HLA in healthy donors. Across the study: HLA-typed donors contributed about 85 million unique TCRs, which were held in an early data release. Study-wide results and caveats: Later, an analysis showed that TCR beta chains associated with HLA were more clonally expanded than others that were equally common. The availability of immune exposure information extended only to CMV serostatus.

This CDR3 contains 20 residues. Germline lookup yields CDR1 MGHRA and CDR2 YSYEKL. The V and J ends lost 0 bases and 0 bases, in that order; junction bases with no gene match: 14. This clone was observed a handful of times. Its antigen is as yet unknown. The PCR ran on 60 Vbeta and 13 Jbeta primers. Per the original methods: In a later analysis, around 12 million of 83 million or so unique beta chains occurred in at least two donors. Libraries were prepared by immunoSEQ multiplex PCR; TCRdb keeps only in-frame clonotypes and omits some of them. V, J and clone size derive from that table, while D and trimming were established from the DNA sequence. Among about 200,000 clones, approximately 79% were seen once, and the ten largest hold about 0.22%.

The chain couples TRBV4-1 to TRBJ2-5; 9 bases agree with TRBD2. The source material was PBMCs. The clonotype originates from a girl aged 2 to 9 in good health and CMV-seronegative. The DNA of the CDR3 is TGCGCCAGCAGCCAAGATCTCCGGACTAGCGCAAGAAATAACCAAGAGACCCAGTACTTC. This codes for CASSQDLRTSARNNQETQYF.